These 21 T cell receptor beta chains came from one sample sequenced in a study of shared clonotypes between healthy human individuals. TCRdb's table, derived via immunoSEQ multiplex PCR, lists solely in-frame clones and lacks some. The sample lists about 1.5 million clones, around 98% seen once, with 0.4% to 0.55% in the top ten. The specimen was naive CD4+ T cells sorted from blood. The subset here: CD45RA+ positively selected. Source of these receptors: a man younger than 40 in good health.

V and J are TRBV27 and TRBJ1-2, with a weak D call TRBD1 (5 bases). The CDR3 spans 16 residues. Trimming pared 0 bases from V and 4 bases from J, leaving 15 bases between. Germline-derived CDR1 and CDR2 are MNHEY and SMNVEV (reference sequence). CDR3 residues: CASSLSIGDGLYGYTF. CDR3 nucleotides: TGTGCCAGCAGTTTATCGATAGGGGACGGCCTCTATGGCTACACCTTC.

The genes are TRBV7-3 and TRBJ2-3, with D perhaps TRBD1 or TRBD2 (5 bases each). This CDR3 spans 15 amino acids. Between the trimmed V and J ends, which lost 2 bases and 4 bases, there was a span of 13 bases. The V gene's germline CDR1 is SGHTA and CDR2 FQGTGA. The CDR3, as DNA: TGTGCCAGCAGCTTAGGGGCGGGTCTAGCAGATACGCAGTATTTT. It translates to CASSLGAGLADTQYF.

As regards this clone: Other DNA sequences in this sample translate to the same CDR3. The chain employs TRBV5-4 and TRBJ2-5; D is unclear. Germline-derived CDR1 and CDR2 are SGHNT and YYREEE (reference sequence). V lost 4 bases and J lost 0, with 4 bases in between. The CDR3 is 12 residues long. The DNA for the CDR3 is TGTGCCAGCAGCCCCAACCAAGAGACCCAGTACTTC. Translation gives CASSPNQETQYF.

The chain carries TRBV11-3 and TRBJ2-2, with D unresolved. The germline V gene has CDR1 SGHNT and CDR2 YENEEA. The germline V and J ends were trimmed by 5 bases and 3 bases, with 10 bases remaining between them. The CDR3 spans 14 residues. The DNA of the CDR3 is TGTGCCAGCAGCCCCCGACTGGACACCGGGGAGCTGTTTTTT. Protein product: CASSPRLDTGELFF.

The CDR3 nucleotides read TGTGCCAGCAGCCAAGTTGTCGGCACAGAGAATCAGCCCCAGCATTTT. Translated: CASSQVVGTENQPQHF. The V and J genes are TRBV4-2 and TRBJ1-5, with unresolved D. V dropped 1 base and J dropped 4 bases, with 14 bases sitting between them. This CDR3 region has 16 residues. The V gene's germline CDR1 is LGHNA and CDR2 YNFKEQ.

This rearrangement joins TRBV7-2 to TRBJ2-5; 10 bases align to TRBD2. Germline values: CDR1 SGHTA, CDR2 FQGNSA. The V gene end was trimmed by 7 bases and the J gene end by 5 bases; junction bases not matched to a gene: 22. This CDR3 contains 19 residues. The CDR3 spells CASTPLGLAGVGAGETQYF. The DNA for the CDR3 is TGTGCCAGCACCCCCCTAGGGCTAGCGGGAGTGGGGGCGGGTGAGACCCAGTACTTC. The full variable domain, in which reference TRBV7-2 and TRBJ2-5 provide the parts outside the CDR3, is GAGVSQSPSNKVTEKGKDVELRCDPISGHTALYWYRQSLGQGLEFLIYFQGNSAPDKSGLPSDRFSAERTGGSVSTLTIQRTQQEDSAVYLCASTPLGLAGVGAGETQYFGPGTRLLVL.

This clone occurred once. V gene TRBV7-2 combines with J gene TRBJ1-1; D possibly corresponds to TRBD1 (5 bases). The CDR3 runs 14 residues. Trimming took off 10 bases at V and 5 bases at J, with 20 bases between the two ends. CDR1 and CDR2 from the germline V gene are SGHTA and FQGNSA. The CDR3, as DNA: TGTGCCATACAAGCGGGGATTTCAGGGACTGAAGCTTTCTTT. This encodes CAIQAGISGTEAFF.

As regards this clone: This specimen includes other DNA sequences encoding the same CDR3. The chain recombines TRBV7-9 with TRBJ2-3, with D possibly being TRBD2 (5 bases). Germline V CDR1 and CDR2: SEHNR, FQNEAQ (reference sequence). This CDR3 spans 14 amino acids. The V end lost 0 bases, the J end lost 2 bases, and 6 bases lay between the germline ends. The CDR3 DNA follows: TGTGCCAGCAGCTTAGCCGGACTCACAGATACGCAGTATTTT. It is translated as CASSLAGLTDTQYF.

The chain employs TRBV11-2 and TRBJ1-5; D gene ambiguous. V shed 1 base and J shed 1 base, with 11 bases lying between them. The length of the CDR3 is 16 residues. The germline CDR1 and CDR2 sequences are SGHAT and FQNNGV. CDR3 residues: CASSLVISRSNQPQHF. CDR3 in DNA: TGTGCCAGCAGCTTAGTAATCTCCAGGAGCAATCAGCCCCAGCATTTT.

The chain combines TRBV7-2 with TRBJ2-6, with D perhaps TRBD1 (6 bases). Germline V CDR1 and CDR2: SGHTA, FQGNSA. This CDR3 region has 16 residues. Trimming left V 5 bases short and J 4 bases short, with 15 bases between. CDR3 bases: TGTGCCAGCAGCCGGGATACAGGGAGCGGGGCCAACGTCCTGACTTTC. Its protein is CASSRDTGSGANVLTF.

The chain joins TRBV9 to TRBJ2-5, with 9 bases fitting TRBD2. The CDR3 contains 16 residues. The germline V gene encodes CDR1 SGDLS and CDR2 YYNGEE. The V and J ends lost 0 bases and 2 bases, in that order; junction bases with no gene match: 5. CDR3 in amino acids: CASSVDSGRKQETQYF. DNA of the CDR3: TGTGCCAGCAGCGTAGATAGCGGGAGAAAACAAGAGACCCAGTACTTC.

This chain connects TRBV6-5 to TRBJ2-3; D ambiguous. The V gene lost 3 bases and the J gene lost 0 bases, with 10 bases spanning the gap. The CDR3 covers 15 residues. Germline CDR1 MNHEY, CDR2 SVGAGI. CDR3 protein: CASSYRHASTDTQYF. The CDR3 DNA reads TGTGCCAGCAGTTATCGTCATGCTAGCACAGATACGCAGTATTTT.

V gene TRBV5-1 combines with J gene TRBJ2-5; D may be TRBD2 (5 bases). Germline CDR1 SGHRS, CDR2 YFSETQ. V gave up 5 bases and J gave up 5 bases, with 19 bases separating them. This CDR3 is built from 15 residues. The CDR3 is CASSSGGRGAETQYF. Here the CDR3 DNA reads TGCGCCAGCAGTTCCGGTGGGAGAGGCGCGGAGACCCAGTACTTC. Full variable domain (remainder filled in from reference TRBV5-1 and TRBJ2-5): KAGVTQTPRYLIKTRGQQVTLSCSPISGHRSVSWYQQTPGQGLQFLFEYFSETQRNKGNFPGRFSGRQFSNSRSEMNVSTLELGDSALYLCASSSGGRGAETQYFGPGTRLLVL.

The chain recombines TRBV18 with TRBJ2-3; D might be TRBD2 (6 bases). The CDR3 covers 15 residues. The germline V gene has CDR1 KGHSH and CDR2 LQKENI. V lost 4 bases and J lost 0, with 11 bases in between. For the CDR3, the DNA is TGTGCCAGCTCACTAGGCGGGGCTAGCACAGATACGCAGTATTTT. Translation gives CASSLGGASTDTQYF.

J is TRBJ1-1 and V is TRBV6-6; D unclear. Per the germline V gene, CDR1 is MNHNY and CDR2 is SVGAGI (reference sequence). This CDR3 has 10 amino acids. V lost 5 bases and J 8 bases, leaving 6 bases between the germline ends. The CDR3 spells CASSQEEAFF. CDR3 coding DNA: TGTGCCAGCAGTCAGGAAGAAGCTTTCTTT.

V and J are TRBV7-9 and TRBJ2-2, with TRBD1 matching over 7 bases. CDR1 and CDR2 from the germline V gene are SEHNR and FQNEAQ (reference sequence). The junction had 8 bases not matched to a gene; V was cut back by 6 bases and J by 4 bases. The CDR3 spans 15 residues. The CDR3 spells CASSPGTAFTGELFF. For the CDR3, the DNA is TGTGCCAGCAGTCCCGGGACAGCTTTCACCGGGGAGCTGTTTTTT.

The chain couples TRBV11-2 to TRBJ1-3, with D maybe TRBD1 (5 bases). Between the trimmed V and J ends, which lost 2 bases and 2 bases, there was a span of 10 bases. This CDR3 has 15 amino acids. The germline V gene encodes CDR1 SGHAT and CDR2 FQNNGV. The CDR3 sequence: CASSLTRDPGNTIYF. In DNA, the CDR3 is TGTGCCAGCAGCTTAACCCGGGACCCTGGAAACACCATATATTTT.

The gene calls are TRBV18 and TRBJ2-1, with TRBD2 matching 10 bases. The CDR3 has 16 amino acids. Germline V lookup: CDR1 KGHSH, CDR2 LQKENI. V dropped 8 bases and J dropped 7; count of bases not matched to a gene: 14. CDR3 DNA sequence: TGTGCCAGCACCGAATATAAGCGGGAGGGCCGAAATGAGCAGTTCTTC. It codes for CASTEYKREGRNEQFF.

This chain connects TRBV5-1 to TRBJ2-3, with D hard to call. Germline V lookup: CDR1 SGHRS, CDR2 YFSETQ. Trimming took 2 bases from V and 3 from J, leaving 7 bases between them. CDR3 size: 13 residues. The CDR3 is CASSFLSTDTQYF. In nucleotides, the CDR3 is TGCGCCAGCAGCTTTTTAAGTACAGATACGCAGTATTTT.

The V gene is TRBV6-1, the J gene TRBJ2-2; D is ambiguous. Trimming took off 3 bases at V and 5 bases at J, with 19 bases between the two ends. CDR1 is MNHNS and CDR2 is SASEGT in the germline V gene. This CDR3 contains 17 residues. CDR3 protein: CASSDLLGRYRTGELFF. CDR3 DNA: TGTGCCAGCAGTGATCTCTTGGGCAGGTATCGAACCGGGGAGCTGTTTTTT.

The chain couples TRBV7-2 to TRBJ2-1; D remains ambiguous. From germline, CDR1 is SGHTA and CDR2 FQGNSA. V was shortened by 3 bases and J by 5 bases, with 8 bases between the two germline ends. The length of the CDR3 is 13 residues. The CDR3 DNA follows: TGTGCCAGCAGCTTTTCTTGGGACAATGAGCAGTTCTTC. Amino acid sequence: CASSFSWDNEQFF.